The 14 T cell receptor beta chains below all came from one sample that was sequenced in a study of regulatory T cells in long-lasting Graves disease. In building TCR beta libraries, iRepertoire HTBI primers were used together with Arm-PCR of CDR3 regions. TCRdb analysed the multiplex PCR reads with MiXCR anew, one entry per CDR3 protein. Among 200,000 to 250,000 distinct CDR3 sequences listed, 20% were seen once. The time point was: newly diagnosed GD, antithyroid drugs for less than 3 months. RNA from PBMCs was the source of the TCR library. The sample was peripheral blood mononuclear cells (PBMCs), taken at new diagnosis, from a patient treated with antithyroid drugs. The receptor set was obtained from a female donor with Graves disease.

This clonotype was seen at least ten times. The rearrangement joins TRBV10-3 to TRBJ2-2; D uncertain. Per the germline V gene, CDR1 is ENHRY and CDR2 is SYGVKD. Trimming shortened V by 2 bases and J by 4 bases, and 11 bases separated the two germline ends. The CDR3 extends over 15 amino acids. In nucleotides, the CDR3 is TGTGCCATCAGTGAGGCGGACGTAGGCACCGGGGAGCTGTTTTTT. Its protein product is CAISEADVGTGELFF.

The chain has TRBV19 and TRBJ2-3; 14 bases fit TRBD2. The CDR3 spans 16 residues. V trimming: 5 bases; J trimming: 3 bases; junction bases outside the gene matches: 4. Germline-derived CDR1 and CDR2 are LNHDA and SQIVND (reference sequence). The DNA for the CDR3 is TGTGCCAGTAGTGATGGGACTAGCGGGAGAACAGATACGCAGTATTTT. As protein: CASSDGTSGRTDTQYF.

This clonotype is categorized as medium-sized. CDR3 region: CASRPHRGVNEKLFF. The CDR3 bases are TGTGCCAGCAGACCCCACAGGGGGGTTAATGAAAAACTGTTTTTT. The chain combines TRBV7-8 with TRBJ1-4, with TRBD1 matching over 8 bases. CDR1 is SGHVS, CDR2 FQNEAQ, per germline. Unmatched junction bases numbered 7, after V lost 6 bases and J lost 4 bases. The CDR3 is made up of 15 amino acids.

This clonotype was recorded many times. The V and J genes are TRBV20-1 and TRBJ2-1, with D uncertain. The CDR3 consists of 12 residues. Looked up from germline, CDR1 is DFQATT and CDR2 is SNEGSKA (reference sequence). V shed 8 bases and J shed 5 bases, with 13 bases lying between them. This CDR3 reads CSTFGVHNEQFF. The CDR3 DNA sequence: TGCAGTACCTTTGGGGTCCACAATGAGCAGTTCTTC.

This clonotype was seen at least ten times. The chain has TRBV11-3 and TRBJ2-1; no clear D gene. The CDR3 runs 15 residues. The ends were cut back, 1 base at V and 1 base at J, with 8 bases in the middle. Germline V CDR1 and CDR2: SGHNT, YENEEA. As DNA, the CDR3 is TGTGCCAGCAGCTTAGGAGGTTTTTCCTACAATGAGCAGTTCTTC. Amino acid sequence: CASSLGGFSYNEQFF.

The V call is TRBV6-1, the J call TRBJ2-7, with D perhaps matching TRBD2 (5 bases). The CDR3 contains 15 residues. From germline, CDR1 is MNHNS and CDR2 SASEGT. V was cut by 5 bases and J by 2 bases, with 16 bases left in between. The DNA for the CDR3 is TGTGCCAGCAGTACTGGAACTCGGAGGACCTACGAGCAGTACTTC. Encoded protein: CASSTGTRRTYEQYF.

This clonotype was seen only a few times. Just one base apart from a much larger clone, this may be a read error. This chain uses TRBV15 with TRBJ2-1; 12 positions match TRBD1. The tail of the sequence fits TRBJ2-7 better, so the J call may be wrong. Germline loops: CDR1 LNHNV, CDR2 YYDKDF (reference sequence). The CDR3 consists of 16 residues. DNA for the CDR3: TGTGCCACCAGCAGAGCCCGGGGGACAGGGGGCAGTGAGCAGTACTTC. Amino acids: CATSRARGTGGSEQYF.

V and J are TRBV13 and TRBJ2-1; 9 bases fit TRBD2. The CDR3 runs to 16 residues. CDR1 is PRHDT and CDR2 is FYEKMQ in the germline V gene (reference sequence). V shed 6 bases and J 0 bases; nucleotides not matched to a gene: 6. The CDR3, as DNA: TGTGCCAGCAGGGAAAGCGGGAGGACCTCCTACAATGAGCAGTTCTTC. This gives the protein CASRESGRTSYNEQFF.

This clonotype has at least ten counts. The genes are TRBV19 and TRBJ2-2; 10 nucleotides align to TRBD1. The CDR3 loop spans 15 amino acids. The germline V gene has CDR1 LNHDA and CDR2 SQIVND (reference sequence). Trimming cost V 9 bases and J 7 bases; bases outside gene matches: 11. The CDR3 loop reads CASRGDRGFDGELFF. The CDR3, as DNA: TGTGCCAGCAGGGGGGACAGGGGATTTGACGGGGAGCTGTTTTTT.

This clonotype was recorded at least ten times. This chain uses TRBV7-3 with TRBJ2-2; D is undetermined. Trimming removed 4 bases from V and 6 bases from J, with 9 bases in between. This CDR3 region has 13 residues. The germline V gene encodes CDR1 SGHTA and CDR2 FQGTGA. The CDR3 is CASSSSLSGELFF. The CDR3 DNA follows: TGTGCCAGCAGCTCCTCCTTGTCCGGGGAGCTGTTTTTT.

The chain couples TRBV20-1 to TRBJ2-1, with 14 bases that match TRBD2. Germline V gene sequence: CDR1 DFQATT, CDR2 SNEGSKA (reference sequence). CDR3 length equals 14 residues. Trimming removed 5 bases from V and 7 bases from J; junction bases left unmatched: 4. CDR3 residues: CSAETSGGVNEQFF. CDR3 DNA sequence: TGCAGTGCTGAGACTAGCGGGGGGGTAAATGAGCAGTTCTTC.

The table lists this clonotype with many counts. CDR3: CASSSVTSGSNEQFF. The CDR3 coding sequence is TGCGCCAGCAGCAGTGTGACTAGCGGGAGTAATGAGCAGTTCTTC. This sequence joins TRBV5-1 and TRBJ2-1; 12 bases agree with TRBD2. V lost 4 bases to trimming and J lost 7 bases; unmatched junction nucleotides: 6. The CDR3 runs to 15 residues. Germline lookup yields CDR1 SGHRS and CDR2 YFSETQ.

The chain carries TRBV4-2 and TRBJ2-2, with 8 bases matching TRBD2. Germline V CDR1 and CDR2: LGHNA, YNFKEQ. V shed 1 base and J 7 bases; nucleotides not matched to a gene: 8. The CDR3 runs 16 residues. This CDR3 is CASSQGSGRASGELFF. The CDR3 DNA sequence: TGTGCCAGCAGCCAAGGGTCCGGGAGGGCGAGCGGGGAGCTGTTTTTT.

The chain couples TRBV4-1 to TRBJ2-7; 11 bases map to TRBD1. From germline, CDR1 is MGHRA and CDR2 YSYEKL. This CDR3 spans 15 amino acids. V lost 4 bases and J lost 3; bases outside the gene matches: 5. The CDR3 is CASSLGQGAGYEQYF. In nucleotides, the CDR3 is TGCGCCAGCAGCCTAGGACAGGGGGCTGGCTACGAGCAGTACTTC.